The present T cell receptor beta chain was sequenced within a study of blood T cells in healthy people across ages. About the research overall: Researchers report that template switching captured about one barcoded beta molecule per two T cells. Study observations and caveats: In long-lived donors, naive CD4+ cell counts and diversity exceeded those of aged donors.

Together with a sample-barcoded 5' primer, a J-beta primer mix was included in a second PCR lasting roughly 7 to 11 cycles. TCRdb independently ran MiXCR on the 5' RACE reads; one entry per CDR3 protein. The data show 800,000 or so distinct CDR3 sequences, 25% seen once. This clonotype was detected only a few times. What it recognizes is unknown. Researchers isolated at least 6.5 million PBMCs per sample. Germline values: CDR1 MGHDK, CDR2 SYGVNS. V dropped 7 bases and J dropped 5 bases, with 15 bases sitting between them. This CDR3 has 13 amino acids. These data are also associated with another study on T cells of mothers and their children. Per that paper: Among related mother-child pairs, overlap was slightly higher than in unrelated pairs, though not significantly.

The specimen was blood. The origin of this receptor is a boy under 18 in good health. The chain is built from TRBV25-1 and TRBJ2-7; D may be TRBD2 (6 bases). The CDR3 bases are TGTGCCAGCACCGGGCATGGAGGGAACGAGCAGTACTTC. Translation gives CASTGHGGNEQYF.